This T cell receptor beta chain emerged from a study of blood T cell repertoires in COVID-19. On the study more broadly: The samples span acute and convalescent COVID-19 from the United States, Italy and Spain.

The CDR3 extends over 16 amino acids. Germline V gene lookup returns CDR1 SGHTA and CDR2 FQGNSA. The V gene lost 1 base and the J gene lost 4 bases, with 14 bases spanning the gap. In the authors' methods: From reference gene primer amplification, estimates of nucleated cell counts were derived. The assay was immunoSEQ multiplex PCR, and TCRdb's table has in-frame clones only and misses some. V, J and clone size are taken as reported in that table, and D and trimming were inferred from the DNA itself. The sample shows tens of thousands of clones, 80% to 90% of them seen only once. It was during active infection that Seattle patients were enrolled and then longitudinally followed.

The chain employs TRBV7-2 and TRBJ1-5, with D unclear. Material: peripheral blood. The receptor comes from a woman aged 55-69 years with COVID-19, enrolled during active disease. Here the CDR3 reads CASSLGVGTINQPQHF. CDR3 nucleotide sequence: TGTGCCAGCAGCTTAGGTGTGGGCACCATTAATCAGCCCCAGCATTTT.